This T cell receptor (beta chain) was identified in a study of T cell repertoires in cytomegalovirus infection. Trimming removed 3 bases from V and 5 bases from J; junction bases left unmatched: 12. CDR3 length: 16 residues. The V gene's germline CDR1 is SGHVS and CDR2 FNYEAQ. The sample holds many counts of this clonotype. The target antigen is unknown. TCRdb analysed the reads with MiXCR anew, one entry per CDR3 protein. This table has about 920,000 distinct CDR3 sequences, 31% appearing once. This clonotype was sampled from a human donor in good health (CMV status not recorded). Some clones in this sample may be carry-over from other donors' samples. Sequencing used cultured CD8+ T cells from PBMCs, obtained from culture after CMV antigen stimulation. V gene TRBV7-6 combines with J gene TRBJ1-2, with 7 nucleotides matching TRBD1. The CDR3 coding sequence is TGTGCCAGCAGCTTCGACAGGGTGAAAGGAGGGTATGGCTACACCTTC. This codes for CASSFDRVKGGYGYTF.